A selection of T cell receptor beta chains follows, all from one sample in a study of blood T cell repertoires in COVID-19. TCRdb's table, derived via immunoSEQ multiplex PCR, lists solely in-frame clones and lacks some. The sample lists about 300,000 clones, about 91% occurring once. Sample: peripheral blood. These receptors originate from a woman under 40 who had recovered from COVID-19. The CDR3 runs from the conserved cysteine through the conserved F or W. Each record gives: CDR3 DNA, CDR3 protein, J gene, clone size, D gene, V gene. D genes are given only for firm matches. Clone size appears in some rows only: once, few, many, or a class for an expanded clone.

DNA: TGTGCCAGCAGCTTGGGTCGGGGAGAGCAGTACTTC
CDR3: CASSLGRGEQYF
J: TRBJ2-7
size: .
D: .
V: TRBV5-6

DNA: TGTGCCAGCAGGCTGTCGGGGGACACCGGGGAGCTGTTTTTT
CDR3: CASRLSGDTGELFF
J: TRBJ2-2
size: .
D: .
V: TRBV27

DNA: TGTGCCAGCAGCGATTCAGAGTTCGGGGGCACTGAAGCTTTCTTT
CDR3: CASSDSEFGGTEAFF
J: TRBJ1-1
size: .
D: .
V: TRBV11-2

DNA: TGTGCCTGGAGTGTACATCCTCGTTCACCCCTCCACTTT
CDR3: CAWSVHPRSPLHF
J: TRBJ1-6
size: .
D: .
V: TRBV30

DNA: TGTGCCAGCAGCACGTTAACGGGTACAATGGGAGAGACCCAGTACTTC
CDR3: CASSTLTGTMGETQYF
J: TRBJ2-5
size: .
D: .
V: TRBV9

DNA: TGTGCCAGCAGTTTCACTGATACTTACACTGAAGCTTTCTTT
CDR3: CASSFTDTYTEAFF
J: TRBJ1-1
size: .
D: .
V: TRBV28

DNA: TGTGCCAGCAGCTTACTCGGACAGGGGGATTCACCCCTCCACTTT
CDR3: CASSLLGQGDSPLHF
J: TRBJ1-6
size: .
D: TRBD1
V: TRBV7-2

DNA: TGTGCCAGCAGCCAAGATCCCACGGGGAACACTGAAGCTTTCTTT
CDR3: CASSQDPTGNTEAFF
J: TRBJ1-1
size: .
D: .
V: TRBV4-2

DNA: TGTGCCAGCAGCGTAGCGGGGAACACCGGGGAGCTGTTTTTT
CDR3: CASSVAGNTGELFF
J: TRBJ2-2
size: once
D: .
V: TRBV9

DNA: TGTGCCTGCAACAGGGGCACCGGGGAGCTGTTTTTT
CDR3: CACNRGTGELFF
J: TRBJ2-2
size: few
D: TRBD1
V: TRBV28

DNA: TGTGCCAGCAGCCCACTACAGGGAAATCAGCCCCAGCATTTT
CDR3: CASSPLQGNQPQHF
J: TRBJ1-5
size: .
D: .
V: TRBV7-6

DNA: TGTGCCAGCAAGACAGGGGGCCATCAGCCCCAGCATTTT
CDR3: CASKTGGHQPQHF
J: TRBJ1-5
size: .
D: TRBD1
V: TRBV6-5

DNA: TGTGCCAGCAGCCCGACAGCTAACTATGGCTACACCTTC
CDR3: CASSPTANYGYTF
J: TRBJ1-2
size: .
D: .
V: TRBV7-3

DNA: TGTGCCAGCAGTGATTGGAGCGGACTAGATTCCTACGAGCAGTACTTC
CDR3: CASSDWSGLDSYEQYF
J: TRBJ2-7
size: .
D: TRBD2
V: TRBV25-1

DNA: TGTGCCAGCAGCCTGGGACTGAGCTCCTATAATTCACCCCTCCACTTT
CDR3: CASSLGLSSYNSPLHF
J: TRBJ1-6
size: few
D: .
V: TRBV5-4

DNA: TGTGCCAGCAATAATCTAGCCAAAAACATTCAGTACTTC
CDR3: CASNNLAKNIQYF
J: TRBJ2-4
size: .
D: .
V: TRBV28

DNA: TGTGCCAGCAGCCAAGCTTCGGTAGGGGCGCAGGAATATGGCTACACCTTC
CDR3: CASSQASVGAQEYGYTF
J: TRBJ1-2
size: .
D: .
V: TRBV4-2

DNA: TGCGCCAGCAGCCAAGGGGTCATTGACAGGGGGAGGGGGAACACTGAAGCTTTCTTT
CDR3: CASSQGVIDRGRGNTEAFF
J: TRBJ1-1
size: .
D: TRBD1
V: TRBV4-3

DNA: TGTGCCAGCAAGGTACAGGGGGATCGCTATAATTCACCCCTCCACTTT
CDR3: CASKVQGDRYNSPLHF
J: TRBJ1-6
size: .
D: TRBD1
V: TRBV2

DNA: TGCGCCAGCAGCTTGGGACGGGACACTGAAGCTTTCTTT
CDR3: CASSLGRDTEAFF
J: TRBJ1-1
size: .
D: .
V: TRBV5-1

DNA: TGTGCCAGCAGCGCAGTTGGCAGGGAGGCAAACCCCTACGAGCAGTACTTC
CDR3: CASSAVGREANPYEQYF
J: TRBJ2-7
size: .
D: .
V: TRBV5-8

DNA: TGTGCCACCAGCAGAGATCAGGTTGGAAAACTGTTTTTT
CDR3: CATSRDQVGKLFF
J: TRBJ1-4
size: once
D: .
V: TRBV15

DNA: TGTGCCAGCAGCGTAGGGTTTCTGGGGAGCTCCTACAATGAGCAGTTCTTC
CDR3: CASSVGFLGSSYNEQFF
J: TRBJ2-1
size: .
D: .
V: TRBV9

DNA: TGTGCCAGCAGCGTAGCAGGACTAGCGGTTTATGAGCAGTTCTTC
CDR3: CASSVAGLAVYEQFF
J: TRBJ2-1
size: .
D: TRBD2
V: TRBV9

DNA: TGTGCCAGCAGCAACAGGGTTGGTACTGAAGCTTTCTTT
CDR3: CASSNRVGTEAFF
J: TRBJ1-1
size: .
D: .
V: TRBV7-2

DNA: TGCGCCAGCAGCCTCAGGGGTGGCAATCAGCCCCAGCATTTT
CDR3: CASSLRGGNQPQHF
J: TRBJ1-5
size: .
D: .
V: TRBV5-1

DNA: TGTGCCAGCAGCTTACAGGGTAACACTGAAGCTTTCTTT
CDR3: CASSLQGNTEAFF
J: TRBJ1-1
size: .
D: .
V: TRBV7-6

DNA: TGCGCCAGCAGCTTGGGGGGGCAGGCGGAGACCCAGTACTTC
CDR3: CASSLGGQAETQYF
J: TRBJ2-5
size: .
D: .
V: TRBV5-1

DNA: TGTGCCACCAGCAGAGACAGGGCTCAGCCCCAGCATTTT
CDR3: CATSRDRAQPQHF
J: TRBJ1-5
size: .
D: .
V: TRBV15

DNA: TGTGCCAGCAGTTTTCACAGGCAGGGCTATGGCTACACCTTC
CDR3: CASSFHRQGYGYTF
J: TRBJ1-2
size: .
D: .
V: TRBV27

DNA: TGTGCCAGCAGACGGGGGACTAGCAGAGCCAAAAACATTCAGTACTTC
CDR3: CASRRGTSRAKNIQYF
J: TRBJ2-4
size: .
D: TRBD2
V: TRBV2

DNA: TGCGCCAGCAGCCTGACTCCGGGACTTACGAAAAACATTCAGTACTTC
CDR3: CASSLTPGLTKNIQYF
J: TRBJ2-4
size: .
D: .
V: TRBV4-3

DNA: TGTGCCTGGAAAAGCGTTGGGACAGGGGCGACCAATCAGCCCCAGCATTTT
CDR3: CAWKSVGTGATNQPQHF
J: TRBJ1-5
size: .
D: TRBD1
V: TRBV30

DNA: TGTGCCAGCAGTTTCTACAGGTCAAATGAAAAACTGTTTTTT
CDR3: CASSFYRSNEKLFF
J: TRBJ1-4
size: .
D: .
V: TRBV28

DNA: TGTGCCAGCAGCCTACTAGCGGGGGGAGGGGAGCAGTACTTC
CDR3: CASSLLAGGGEQYF
J: TRBJ2-7
size: many
D: TRBD2
V: TRBV3-1/TRBV3-2

DNA: TGTGCCAGCAGCGTAGGGACAGGGGGAAACTATGGCTACACCTTC
CDR3: CASSVGTGGNYGYTF
J: TRBJ1-2
size: .
D: TRBD1
V: TRBV9

DNA: TGTGCCAGTAAGGAAAGCGGGGGGTCCGGAGAGACCCAGTACTTC
CDR3: CASKESGGSGETQYF
J: TRBJ2-5
size: .
D: TRBD2
V: TRBV19

DNA: TGTGCCAGCAGCCAGGACAACAGGGGAGGAGAGACCCAGTACTTC
CDR3: CASSQDNRGGETQYF
J: TRBJ2-5
size: .
D: .
V: TRBV3-1/TRBV3-2

DNA: TGTGCCACTTTCCAGGGTGGGGGAAACACCATATATTTT
CDR3: CATFQGGGNTIYF
J: TRBJ1-3
size: .
D: .
V: TRBV12-3/TRBV12-4

DNA: TGTGCCAGCAGTTCCCCTCTTTGGGCAGAAGTAAATCAGCCCCAGCATTTT
CDR3: CASSSPLWAEVNQPQHF
J: TRBJ1-5
size: .
D: .
V: TRBV27

DNA: TGTGCCAGCAGCCCAGGGGTTCGGAACACCGGGGAGCTGTTTTTT
CDR3: CASSPGVRNTGELFF
J: TRBJ2-2
size: .
D: .
V: TRBV5-8

DNA: TGTGCCAGCAGCTTAATCAGGGTTGAAGCTTTCTTT
CDR3: CASSLIRVEAFF
J: TRBJ1-1
size: once
D: .
V: TRBV7-9

DNA: TGTGCCAGCAGCTCTGGACTAGCGGGGGGCAATGAGCAGTTCTTC
CDR3: CASSSGLAGGNEQFF
J: TRBJ2-1
size: .
D: TRBD2
V: TRBV5-6

DNA: TGTGCCTGGAGTCGACAGGGAACTAATGAAAAACTGTTTTTT
CDR3: CAWSRQGTNEKLFF
J: TRBJ1-4
size: once
D: TRBD1
V: TRBV30

DNA: TGTGCCAGCAGTCCCCTTCGGGGTTCCTACGAGCAGTACTTC
CDR3: CASSPLRGSYEQYF
J: TRBJ2-7
size: .
D: .
V: TRBV6-6

DNA: TGTGCCAGCAGTGCCCGAATTCCAGTACGAAGTAAGCGGTCTAGCACAGATACGCAGTATTTT
CDR3: CASSARIPVRSKRSSTDTQYF
J: TRBJ2-3
size: .
D: .
V: TRBV6-2/TRBV6-3

DNA: TGTGCCAGCAGCCCCCCGGGGGTTGCGAACGAGCAGTACTTC
CDR3: CASSPPGVANEQYF
J: TRBJ2-7
size: .
D: .
V: TRBV9

DNA: TGTGCCAGCAGCTTAAATCTCCATCAGCCCCAGCATTTT
CDR3: CASSLNLHQPQHF
J: TRBJ1-5
size: .
D: .
V: TRBV7-3

DNA: TGCGCCAGCAGTCCGGACACCTCGAACACTGAAGCTTTCTTT
CDR3: CASSPDTSNTEAFF
J: TRBJ1-1
size: .
D: .
V: TRBV5-1

DNA: TGCGCCAGCAGCTTCCAGGGGGCTAAACAAGAGACCCAGTACTTC
CDR3: CASSFQGAKQETQYF
J: TRBJ2-5
size: .
D: TRBD1
V: TRBV5-1

DNA: TGTGCCAGCACCTCGACCGGGACTAGCACAGATACGCAGTATTTT
CDR3: CASTSTGTSTDTQYF
J: TRBJ2-3
size: .
D: .
V: TRBV11-2

DNA: TGTGCCAGCAGCTCAGGAATCAGCAATCAGCCCCAGCATTTT
CDR3: CASSSGISNQPQHF
J: TRBJ1-5
size: .
D: .
V: TRBV7-9

DNA: TGTGCCAGCAGCTTAGCTACCTACGAGCAGTACTTC
CDR3: CASSLATYEQYF
J: TRBJ2-7
size: .
D: .
V: TRBV7-2

DNA: TGTGCCAGCAGCCAGGGCAGGGGAGAAGGCTACACCTTC
CDR3: CASSQGRGEGYTF
J: TRBJ1-2
size: .
D: .
V: TRBV28

DNA: TGTGCCAGCAGCTTAGACCCCCAGGGTTCGCGGGGCTACACCTTC
CDR3: CASSLDPQGSRGYTF
J: TRBJ1-2
size: .
D: .
V: TRBV7-2

DNA: TGTGCCAGTAGTATATATCACGGCGGGGCTAACTATGGCTACACCTTC
CDR3: CASSIYHGGANYGYTF
J: TRBJ1-2
size: .
D: .
V: TRBV19

DNA: TGTGCCATCAGTGAGCTGAGGTACAATGAGCAGTTCTTC
CDR3: CAISELRYNEQFF
J: TRBJ2-1
size: .
D: .
V: TRBV10-3

DNA: TGCGCCAGCAGCGGCCGGGACAGGGGTTCGGGCTATGGCTACACCTTC
CDR3: CASSGRDRGSGYGYTF
J: TRBJ1-2
size: once
D: TRBD1
V: TRBV4-3